Listed below are T cell receptor beta chains from one sample, sequenced in a study of blood T cell repertoires in COVID-19. Here immunoSEQ multiplex PCR was the method, and the copy in TCRdb shows in-frame clones only, minus some. The sample carries some 98,000 clones, about 80% recorded once. Sequenced input: peripheral blood. These receptors were obtained from a human donor in a cohort sampled during active COVID-19. The CDR3 runs from the conserved cysteine through the conserved F or W. The D gene is left open where the match is weak. The listing skips clone size in some rows; elsewhere it reads once, few, many or a size class.

d_call | j_call | clone_size | v_call | cdr3_nt | cdr3_aa
NA | TRBJ1-4 | NA | TRBV6-2/TRBV6-3 | TGTGCCAGCAGCACTTACGGGGCTAATGAAAAACTGTTTTTT | CASSTYGANEKLFF
NA | TRBJ2-2 | few | TRBV27 | TGTGCCAGCAGCCCAAACTCGAGGGTTTTCGGGGAGCTGTTTTTT | CASSPNSRVFGELFF
TRBD1 | TRBJ1-2 | NA | TRBV27 | TGTGCCAGCAGTACTACGGGACAGGGGATTAACTATGGCTACACCTTC | CASSTTGQGINYGYTF
TRBD2 | TRBJ2-5 | NA | TRBV2 | TGTGCCAGCAGTGTTAGCGGGAGTCGCGAGACCCAGTACTTC | CASSVSGSRETQYF
NA | TRBJ2-3 | NA | TRBV5-1 | TGCGCCAGCAGCCGTAATAGCGCCCCCGCGGATACGCAGTATTTT | CASSRNSAPADTQYF
NA | TRBJ2-5 | NA | TRBV7-2 | TGTGCCAGCAGCTTAGTAGGGCTAGCCGAGACCCAGTACTTC | CASSLVGLAETQYF
NA | TRBJ1-5 | NA | TRBV3-1/TRBV3-2 | TGTGCCAGCAGCCCGGGGGGGCTGGGACAGCCCCAGCATTTT | CASSPGGLGQPQHF
NA | TRBJ2-5 | NA | TRBV28 | TGTGCCACCGGAACCCAGGTCCAAGAGACCCAGTACTTC | CATGTQVQETQYF
NA | TRBJ1-2 | NA | TRBV4-2 | TGTGCCAGCAGCGTCCCAGATCAGGGGATCTATGGCTACACCTTC | CASSVPDQGIYGYTF
NA | TRBJ1-3 | NA | TRBV11-2 | TGTGCCAGCAGCTTAGAAGGAGGGTCTAGCTTCTCTGGAAACACCATATATTTT | CASSLEGGSSFSGNTIYF
NA | TRBJ1-1 | NA | TRBV6-6 | TGTGTCTCTGGCGGAAAGAACACTGAAGCTTTCTTT | CVSGGKNTEAFF
NA | TRBJ2-3 | NA | TRBV18 | TGTGCCAGCTCATCGACGCGGGACACAGATACGCAGTATTTT | CASSSTRDTDTQYF
TRBD2 | TRBJ2-5 | NA | TRBV19 | TGTGCCAGTAGTATAGCGAGGACTAGGGGCCAAGAGACCCAGTACTTC | CASSIARTRGQETQYF
TRBD1 | TRBJ1-6 | NA | TRBV19 | TGTGCCAGTAGTTACCTCGGGACAGGGGGTAATTCACCCCTCCACTTT | CASSYLGTGGNSPLHF
TRBD2 | TRBJ2-7 | NA | TRBV10-3 | TGTGCCATCAGTGAGACTCGGGGGGGCGAGCAGTACTTC | CAISETRGGEQYF
NA | TRBJ1-5 | NA | TRBV5-1 | TGCGCCAGCAGCTTGGACGGGGATAGCAATCAGCCCCAGCATTTT | CASSLDGDSNQPQHF
TRBD2 | TRBJ2-7 | NA | TRBV7-9 | TGTGCCAGCAGCTTAGTGCGGGAGGGCCTTGAGTACGAGCAGTACTTC | CASSLVREGLEYEQYF
NA | TRBJ1-2 | NA | TRBV5-6 | TGTGCCAGCAGCCTAAGGGGCTCGGACTATGGCTACACCTTC | CASSLRGSDYGYTF
NA | TRBJ1-4 | NA | TRBV7-2 | TGTGCCAGCAGCTTAGCGAGCAATAATGAAAAACTGTTTTTT | CASSLASNNEKLFF
NA | TRBJ1-3 | NA | TRBV20-1 | TGCAGTGCAGGGGCTGGAAACACCATATATTTT | CSAGAGNTIYF
TRBD1 | TRBJ2-5 | NA | TRBV6-5 | TGTGCCAGCACTCCACCGGACAGGGGGTATGAGACCCAGTACTTC | CASTPPDRGYETQYF
NA | TRBJ2-7 | NA | TRBV7-7 | TGTGCCAGCAGCCGAGACAGGACCCCTACCTACGAGCAGTACTTC | CASSRDRTPTYEQYF
TRBD1 | TRBJ2-7 | NA | TRBV28 | TGTGCCAGCCGTACAGGGGGCTTCTACGAGCAGTACTTC | CASRTGGFYEQYF
NA | TRBJ1-5 | few | TRBV7-9 | TGTGCCAGCAGCACCCAGACAGAGTATAGCAATCAGCCCCAGCATTTT | CASSTQTEYSNQPQHF
NA | TRBJ2-5 | NA | TRBV27 | TGTGCCAGCAGTCCCCCGCGTGCCGGGGTAGAGACCCAGTACTTC | CASSPPRAGVETQYF
NA | TRBJ2-5 | once | TRBV5-4 | TGTGCCAGCAGCTTGGTCGCGTTCAATCAAGAGACCCAGTACTTC | CASSLVAFNQETQYF
TRBD1 | TRBJ1-1 | NA | TRBV10-3 | TGTGCCACCCCCGGGACAGGGTTGGGTTTGAACACTGAAGCTTTCTTT | CATPGTGLGLNTEAFF
TRBD1 | TRBJ2-7 | many | TRBV27 | TGTGCCAGCAGTTTACCCTCCCTCGACAGGGCGCCCTACGAGCAGTACTTC | CASSLPSLDRAPYEQYF
NA | TRBJ2-7 | NA | TRBV6-5 | TGTGCCAGCAGGGGCGGGCACAGCTCCTACGAGCAGTACTTC | CASRGGHSSYEQYF
NA | TRBJ1-6 | few | TRBV5-1 | TGCGCCAGCAGCTTGGGGCGGGAGAATTATAATTCACCCCTCCACTTT | CASSLGRENYNSPLHF
NA | TRBJ2-7 | NA | TRBV11-2 | TGTGCCAGCAGCTTGGAGGGCTACTACGAGCAGTACTTC | CASSLEGYYEQYF
NA | TRBJ1-5 | NA | TRBV18 | TGTGCCAGCTCACTGGACTGGTCTCAGCCCCAGCATTTT | CASSLDWSQPQHF
NA | TRBJ1-1 | NA | TRBV11-3 | TGTGCCAGCAGCTCTACAGTGAACACTGAAGCTTTCTTT | CASSSTVNTEAFF
NA | TRBJ2-7 | NA | TRBV2 | TGTGCCAGCAGTGAACCGGGGTTGGGAGAGTACGAGCAGTACTTC | CASSEPGLGEYEQYF
TRBD2 | TRBJ2-7 | once | TRBV6-5 | TGTGCCAGCAGTTTCACGGGGGGAGTCCTATACGAGCAGTACTTC | CASSFTGGVLYEQYF
TRBD2 | TRBJ2-1 | NA | TRBV7-9 | TGTGCCAGCAGCCCTCGGACTAGCGGGAGACATGAGCAGTTCTTC | CASSPRTSGRHEQFF
TRBD2 | TRBJ2-7 | NA | TRBV7-2 | TGTGCCAGCAGCCCCCGCGGACTAGCGGGAGGGGGCTCCTACGAGCAGTACTTC | CASSPRGLAGGGSYEQYF
TRBD1 | TRBJ2-7 | few | TRBV4-2 | TGTGCCAGCAGCCAACCTGACAGGGGCGGCTACGAGCAGTACTTC | CASSQPDRGGYEQYF
TRBD1 | TRBJ1-1 | NA | TRBV5-4 | TGTGCCAGCAGGGACAGGGTAAACACTGAAGCTTTCTTT | CASRDRVNTEAFF
NA | TRBJ2-5 | NA | TRBV24-1 | TGTGCCACCAGTGATCTCGGGAGACCAGGGGAGACCCAGTACTTC | CATSDLGRPGETQYF
NA | TRBJ1-1 | NA | TRBV15 | TGTGCCACCAGCAGAGATATAGGGGCCAACACTGAAGCTTTCTTT | CATSRDIGANTEAFF
TRBD1 | TRBJ1-6 | NA | TRBV18 | TGTGCCAGCTCATTGAACGGACAGGGAGAGGGGACCCTCCACTTT | CASSLNGQGEGTLHF
TRBD2 | TRBJ2-5 | NA | TRBV7-3 | TGTACCAGCAGTAGACTAGCGGGAGGGCCGAGAGAGACCCAGTACTTC | CTSSRLAGGPRETQYF
NA | TRBJ2-2 | NA | TRBV6-1 | TGTGCCAGCAGTGAGCAGGGAGGTGGCGGGGAGCTGTTTTTT | CASSEQGGGGELFF
NA | TRBJ2-1 | NA | TRBV11-3 | TGTGCCAGCAGCTCAACCTATGGAGGCCGGCTACCAAGGCACAATGAGCAGTTCTTC | CASSSTYGGRLPRHNEQFF
TRBD2 | TRBJ2-7 | NA | TRBV27 | TGTGCCAGCAGGCAACTTAGCGGGAGGGCCCACGAGCAGTACTTC | CASRQLSGRAHEQYF
NA | TRBJ1-2 | once | TRBV19 | TGTGCCAGTAGAGAGGATCGGTATGGCTACACCTTC | CASREDRYGYTF
TRBD2 | TRBJ2-5 | NA | TRBV3-1/TRBV3-2 | TGTGCCAGCAGCCAAGACTATAGCGGGCCTCTACAAGAGACCCAGTACTTC | CASSQDYSGPLQETQYF
NA | TRBJ2-3 | NA | TRBV28 | TGTGCCAGCAAAGAGGAAACGCAGTATTTT | CASKEETQYF
NA | TRBJ1-3 | NA | TRBV5-4 | TGTGCCAGCAGCTTCACAGGGTCTACTGGAAACACCATATATTTT | CASSFTGSTGNTIYF
TRBD2 | TRBJ2-7 | NA | TRBV3-1/TRBV3-2 | TGTGCCAGCAGCCAAGGTGCGGGGGACTACGAGCAGTACTTC | CASSQGAGDYEQYF
TRBD1 | TRBJ1-1 | NA | TRBV2 | TGTGCCAGCAGTTTCGACAGGGGAAACACTGAAGCTTTCTTT | CASSFDRGNTEAFF
TRBD1 | TRBJ1-5 | NA | TRBV10-3 | TGTGCCATCAGTGAGGGGGGACAGGGAAGTCAGCCCCAGCATTTT | CAISEGGQGSQPQHF